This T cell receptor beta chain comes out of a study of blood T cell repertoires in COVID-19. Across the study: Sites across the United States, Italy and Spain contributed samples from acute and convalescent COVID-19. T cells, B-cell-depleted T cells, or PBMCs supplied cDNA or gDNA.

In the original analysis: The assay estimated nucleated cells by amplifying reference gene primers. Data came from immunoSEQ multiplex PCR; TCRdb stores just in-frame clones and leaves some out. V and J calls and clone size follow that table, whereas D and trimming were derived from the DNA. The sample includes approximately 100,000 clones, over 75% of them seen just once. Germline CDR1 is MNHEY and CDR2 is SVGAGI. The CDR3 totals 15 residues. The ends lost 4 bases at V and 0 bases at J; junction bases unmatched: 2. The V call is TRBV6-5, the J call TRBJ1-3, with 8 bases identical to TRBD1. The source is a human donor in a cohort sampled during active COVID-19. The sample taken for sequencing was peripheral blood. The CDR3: CASSFTGGSGNTIYF. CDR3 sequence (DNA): TGTGCCAGCAGTTTTACAGGGGGCTCTGGAAACACCATATATTTT.